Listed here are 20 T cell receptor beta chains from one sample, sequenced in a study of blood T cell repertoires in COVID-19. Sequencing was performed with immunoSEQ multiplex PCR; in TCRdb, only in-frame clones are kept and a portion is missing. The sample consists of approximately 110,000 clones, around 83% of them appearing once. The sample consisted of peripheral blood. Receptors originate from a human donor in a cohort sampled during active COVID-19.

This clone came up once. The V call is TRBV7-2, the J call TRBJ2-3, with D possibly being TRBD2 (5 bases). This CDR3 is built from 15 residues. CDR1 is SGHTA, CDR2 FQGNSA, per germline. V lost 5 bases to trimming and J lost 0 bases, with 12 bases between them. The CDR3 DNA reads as TGTGCCAGCAGCCCCCAAGCGGCAAGCACAGATACGCAGTATTTT. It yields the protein CASSPQAASTDTQYF. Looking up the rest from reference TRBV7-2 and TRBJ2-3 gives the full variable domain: GAGVSQSPSNKVTEKGKDVELRCDPISGHTALYWYRQSLGQGLEFLIYFQGNSAPDKSGLPSDRFSAERTGGSVSTLTIQRTQQEDSAVYLCASSPQAASTDTQYFGPGTRLTVL.

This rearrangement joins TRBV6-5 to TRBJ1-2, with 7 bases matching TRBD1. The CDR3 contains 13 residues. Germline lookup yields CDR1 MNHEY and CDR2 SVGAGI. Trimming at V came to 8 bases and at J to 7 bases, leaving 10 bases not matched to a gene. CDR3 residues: CASRDSHWGGYTF. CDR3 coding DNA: TGTGCCAGCCGGGACAGCCATTGGGGTGGCTACACCTTC.

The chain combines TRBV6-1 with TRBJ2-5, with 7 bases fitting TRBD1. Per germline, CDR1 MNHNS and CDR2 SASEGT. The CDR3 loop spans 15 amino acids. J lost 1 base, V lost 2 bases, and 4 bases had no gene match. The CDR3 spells CASSEWGQIQETQYF. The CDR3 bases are TGTGCCAGCAGTGAATGGGGACAGATCCAAGAGACCCAGTACTTC.

The CDR3 here is CAGGADTQYF. CDR3 nucleotide sequence: TGTGCGGGGGGTGCAGATACGCAGTATTTT. The chain is built from TRBV7-9 and TRBJ2-3, with a tentative D call TRBD2 (6 bases). This CDR3 is 10 amino acids long. Germline CDR1 and CDR2: SEHNR and FQNEAQ (reference sequence).

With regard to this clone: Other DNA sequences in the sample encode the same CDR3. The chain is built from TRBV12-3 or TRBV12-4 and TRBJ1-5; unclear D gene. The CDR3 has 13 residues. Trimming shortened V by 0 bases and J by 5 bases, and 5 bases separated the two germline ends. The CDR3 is CASSLAGDQPQHF. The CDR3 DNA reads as TGTGCCAGCAGTTTAGCCGGAGATCAGCCCCAGCATTTT.

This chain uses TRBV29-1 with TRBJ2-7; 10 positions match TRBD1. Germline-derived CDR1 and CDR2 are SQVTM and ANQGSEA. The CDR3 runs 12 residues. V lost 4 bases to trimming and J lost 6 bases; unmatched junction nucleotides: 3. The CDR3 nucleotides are TGCAGCGTTGGACAGGGGGCTGGCGAGCAGTACTTC. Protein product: CSVGQGAGEQYF.

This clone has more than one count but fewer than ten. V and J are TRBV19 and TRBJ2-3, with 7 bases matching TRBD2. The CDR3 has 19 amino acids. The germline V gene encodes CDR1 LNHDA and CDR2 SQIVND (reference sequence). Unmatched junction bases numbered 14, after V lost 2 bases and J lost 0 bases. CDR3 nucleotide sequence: TGTGCCAGTAGTATAAGCGCGGCTAGCGGAGAGCTTAGCACAGATACGCAGTATTTT. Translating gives CASSISAASGELSTDTQYF.

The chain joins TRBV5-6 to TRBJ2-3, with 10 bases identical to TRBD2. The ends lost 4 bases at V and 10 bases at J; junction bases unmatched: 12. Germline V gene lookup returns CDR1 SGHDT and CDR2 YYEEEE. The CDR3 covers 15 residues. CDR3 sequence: CASSTTGLALIPQYF. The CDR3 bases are TGTGCCAGCAGCACAACGGGACTAGCGCTGATCCCGCAGTATTTT.

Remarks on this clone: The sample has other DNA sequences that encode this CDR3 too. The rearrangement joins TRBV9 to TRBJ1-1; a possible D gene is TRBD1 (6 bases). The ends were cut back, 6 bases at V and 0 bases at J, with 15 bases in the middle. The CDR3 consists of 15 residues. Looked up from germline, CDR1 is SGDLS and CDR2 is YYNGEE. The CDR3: CASTGQGRMNTEAFF. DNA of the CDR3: TGTGCCAGCACCGGGCAGGGGCGCATGAACACTGAAGCTTTCTTT. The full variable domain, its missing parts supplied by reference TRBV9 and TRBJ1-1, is DSGVTQTPKHLITATGQRVTLRCSPRSGDLSVYWYQQSLDQGLQFLIQYYNGEERAKGNILERFSAQQFPDLHSELNLSSLELGDSALYFCASTGQGRMNTEAFFGQGTRLTVV.

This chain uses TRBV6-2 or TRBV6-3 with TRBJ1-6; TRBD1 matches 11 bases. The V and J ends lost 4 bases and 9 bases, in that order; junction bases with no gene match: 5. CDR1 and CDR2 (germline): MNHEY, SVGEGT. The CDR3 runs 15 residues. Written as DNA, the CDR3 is TGTGCCAGCAGTTTAGGGACAGGGGGTCGTTCACCCCTCCACTTT. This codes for CASSLGTGGRSPLHF.

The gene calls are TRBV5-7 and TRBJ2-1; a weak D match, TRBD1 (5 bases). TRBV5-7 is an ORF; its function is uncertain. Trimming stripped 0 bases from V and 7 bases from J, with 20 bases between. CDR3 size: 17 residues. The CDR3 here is CASSLEGPKDGRNEQFF. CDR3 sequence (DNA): TGTGCCAGCAGCTTGGAGGGGCCGAAAGATGGCCGTAATGAGCAGTTCTTC.

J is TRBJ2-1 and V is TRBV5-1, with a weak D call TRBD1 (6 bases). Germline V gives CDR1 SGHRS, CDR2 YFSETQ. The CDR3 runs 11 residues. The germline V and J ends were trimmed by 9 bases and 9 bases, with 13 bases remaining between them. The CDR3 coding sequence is TGCGCCACCGAACAGGGTGGTGAGCAGTTCTTC. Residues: CATEQGGEQFF.

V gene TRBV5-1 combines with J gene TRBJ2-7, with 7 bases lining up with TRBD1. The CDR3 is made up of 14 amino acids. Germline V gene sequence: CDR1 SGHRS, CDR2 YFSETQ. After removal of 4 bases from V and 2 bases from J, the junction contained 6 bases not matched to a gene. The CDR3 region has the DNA TGCGCCAGCAGCAAGCCCGGGACAGCCTACGAGCAGTACTTC. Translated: CASSKPGTAYEQYF.

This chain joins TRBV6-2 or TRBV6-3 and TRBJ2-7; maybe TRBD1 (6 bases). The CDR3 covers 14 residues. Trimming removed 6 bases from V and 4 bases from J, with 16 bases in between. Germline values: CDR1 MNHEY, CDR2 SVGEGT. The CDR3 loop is CASSLDRSAYEQYF. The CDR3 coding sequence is TGTGCCAGCAGCCTAGACAGGTCCGCATACGAGCAGTACTTC.

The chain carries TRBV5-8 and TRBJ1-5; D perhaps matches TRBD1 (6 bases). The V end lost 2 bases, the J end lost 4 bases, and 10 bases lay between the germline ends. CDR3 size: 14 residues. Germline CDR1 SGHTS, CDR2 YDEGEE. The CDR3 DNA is TGTGCCAGCAGCTTCGGACAGCCAAATCAGCCCCAGCATTTT. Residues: CASSFGQPNQPQHF.

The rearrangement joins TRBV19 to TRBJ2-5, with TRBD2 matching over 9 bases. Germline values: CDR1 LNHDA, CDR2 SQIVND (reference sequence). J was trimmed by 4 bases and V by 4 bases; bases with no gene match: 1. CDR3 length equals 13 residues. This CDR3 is CASSTTSGETQYF. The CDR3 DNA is TGTGCCAGTAGTACGACTAGCGGAGAGACCCAGTACTTC.

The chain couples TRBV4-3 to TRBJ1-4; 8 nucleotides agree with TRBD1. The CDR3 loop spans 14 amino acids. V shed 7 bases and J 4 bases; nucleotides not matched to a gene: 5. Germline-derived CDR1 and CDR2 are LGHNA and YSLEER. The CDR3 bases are TGCGCCAGCACCAGGGACAGGAATAATGAAAAACTGTTTTTT. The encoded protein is CASTRDRNNEKLFF.

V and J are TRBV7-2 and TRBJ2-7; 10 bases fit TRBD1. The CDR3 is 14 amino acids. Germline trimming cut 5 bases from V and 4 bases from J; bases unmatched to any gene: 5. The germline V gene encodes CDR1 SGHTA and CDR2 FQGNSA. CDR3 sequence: CASSLDRGRYEQYF. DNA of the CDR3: TGTGCCAGCAGCCTCGACAGGGGGCGGTACGAGCAGTACTTC.

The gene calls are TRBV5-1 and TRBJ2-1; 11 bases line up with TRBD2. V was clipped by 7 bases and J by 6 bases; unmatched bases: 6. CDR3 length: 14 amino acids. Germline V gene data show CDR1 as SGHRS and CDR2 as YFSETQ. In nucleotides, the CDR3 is TGCGCCAGCCGCACTAGCGGGGGTCTCAATGAGCAGTTCTTC. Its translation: CASRTSGGLNEQFF.

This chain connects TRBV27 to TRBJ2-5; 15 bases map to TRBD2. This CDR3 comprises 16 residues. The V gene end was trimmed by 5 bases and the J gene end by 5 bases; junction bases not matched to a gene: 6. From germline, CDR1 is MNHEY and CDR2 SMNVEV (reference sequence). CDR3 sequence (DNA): TGTGCCAGCAGTGAAGGACTAGCGGGAGGGCGGGAGACCCAGTACTTC. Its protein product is CASSEGLAGGRETQYF.